This T cell receptor beta chain comes out of a study of OX40 agonist ivuxolimab in advanced cancers. Study details: Patients received ivuxolimab, an agonistic anti-OX40 (CD134) antibody. General study results and limits: Among expanded peripheral T cells, antigen specificity went undetermined.

The junction had 9 bases not matched to a gene; V was cut back by 0 bases and J by 2 bases. The CDR3 runs 17 residues. Looked up from germline, CDR1 is SGHRS and CDR2 is YFSETQ. Regarding this clone: Its antigen is still unknown.

Profiling relied on immunoSEQ multiplex PCR, and the TCRdb table lists in-frame clones only, not all of them. The profile covers about 20,000 clones, with 84% appearing a single time and 3% to 4% taken by the ten largest. This clonotype originated in an adult with an advanced solid tumor such as melanoma, head and neck, liver or kidney cancer. The sample here was CD4+ or CD8+ T cells sorted from blood, taken in a trial of the OX40 agonist ivuxolimab. The chain joins TRBV5-1 to TRBJ2-7; 9 bases map to TRBD1. This CDR3 reads CASSLARDRAVTYEQYF. CDR3 in DNA: TGCGCCAGCAGCTTGGCCCGGGACAGGGCCGTGACCTACGAGCAGTACTTC.